This is a list of T cell receptor beta chains from one sample in a study of blood T cell repertoires in COVID-19. Clones were sequenced by immunoSEQ multiplex PCR, and TCRdb holds only the in-frame ones, with some missing. The data show 150,000 or so clones, 75% to 85% seen once. Sequences were obtained from PBMCs or T cells enriched from blood (not recorded which). These receptors all stem from a woman aged 60-70 years who had recovered from COVID-19. Each CDR3 is given with its conserved first and last residue. The D gene is left open where the match is weak.

J gene	D gene	V gene	CDR3 protein
TRBJ2-3	TRBD2	TRBV30	CAGPGLAGTSSTDTQYF
TRBJ1-1	NA	TRBV9	CASSPGGVTEAFF
TRBJ2-3	TRBD2	TRBV9	CASSGGLAMGTDTQYF
TRBJ2-4	NA	TRBV6-5	CASSYSGTGKNIQYF
TRBJ2-3	NA	TRBV5-1	CASSLGKPQADTQYF
TRBJ1-1	NA	TRBV6-5	CATREGGRTEAFF
TRBJ1-2	TRBD1	TRBV2	CASSVQGAGGYTF
TRBJ1-4	TRBD1	TRBV19	CASRRSGQPNEKLFF
TRBJ1-3	NA	TRBV6-4	CASSESSGNTIYF
TRBJ2-1	TRBD2	TRBV5-1	CASSYPAGENNEQFF
TRBJ1-1	NA	TRBV5-1	CASSLVGDTEAFF
TRBJ1-1	NA	TRBV30	CAWGSSRYTEAFF
TRBJ1-6	NA	TRBV7-9	CASSLRGYNSPLHF